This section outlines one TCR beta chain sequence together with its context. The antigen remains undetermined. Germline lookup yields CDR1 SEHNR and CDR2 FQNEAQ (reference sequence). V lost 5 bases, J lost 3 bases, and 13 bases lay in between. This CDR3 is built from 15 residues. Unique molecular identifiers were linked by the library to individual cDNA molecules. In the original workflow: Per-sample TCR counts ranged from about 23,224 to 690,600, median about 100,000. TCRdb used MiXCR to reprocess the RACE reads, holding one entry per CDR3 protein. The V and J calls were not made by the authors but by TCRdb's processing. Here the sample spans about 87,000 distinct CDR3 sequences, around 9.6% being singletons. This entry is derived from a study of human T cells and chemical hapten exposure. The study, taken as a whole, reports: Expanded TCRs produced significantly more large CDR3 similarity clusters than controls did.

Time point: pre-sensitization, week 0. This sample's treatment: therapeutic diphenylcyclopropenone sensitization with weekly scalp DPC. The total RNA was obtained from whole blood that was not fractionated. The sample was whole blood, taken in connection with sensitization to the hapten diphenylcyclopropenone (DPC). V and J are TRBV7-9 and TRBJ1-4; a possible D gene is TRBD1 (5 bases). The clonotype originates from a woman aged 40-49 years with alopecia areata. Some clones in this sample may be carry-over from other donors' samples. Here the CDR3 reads CASSPRRVSNEKLFF. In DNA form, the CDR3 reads TGTGCCAGCAGCCCTCGCAGGGTTTCTAATGAAAAACTGTTTTTT.